A selection of T cell receptor beta chains follows, all from one sample in a study of T cell repertoires in cytomegalovirus infection. TCRdb processed the reads anew with MiXCR; each CDR3 protein has one entry. This table has some 130,000 distinct CDR3 sequences, almost 9% appearing once. Material for sequencing was PBMCs. These receptor sequences come from a human donor in good health (CMV status not recorded). Some clones in this sample may be carry-over from other donors' samples. CDR3s include the opening cysteine and the closing phenylalanine or tryptophan. Fields, in order: J gene, D gene, clone size, V gene, CDR3 DNA, CDR3 protein. D genes are given only for firm matches. Size tells how often a clone was seen (once, few, many) or the class of an expanded clone, and some rows leave it out.

TRBJ2-3,-,many,TRBV2,TGTGCCAGCAGTTTACAGGCTCGGTTCACAGATACGCAGTATTTT,CASSLQARFTDTQYF
TRBJ1-1,-,few,TRBV7-2,TGTGCCAGCAGCCTGATATCAATGGCTTTCTTT,CASSLISMAFF
TRBJ2-7,TRBD2,many,TRBV6-1,TGTGCCAGCAGAATTAGCGGGGCCTACGAGCAGTACTTC,CASRISGAYEQYF
TRBJ2-3,-,-,TRBV14,TGTGCCAGCAGCTATAACCAAGAGCTCCAGGGGGATACGCAGTATTTT,CASSYNQELQGDTQYF
TRBJ2-2,-,few,TRBV20-1,TGCAGTGCTAGAGGTGGACGGAACACCGGGGAGCTGTTTTTT,CSARGGRNTGELFF
TRBJ2-1,-,many,TRBV11-2,TGTGCCAGCATGAGTGGGGCTAGAGGGTTGGGTGAGCAGTTCTTC,CASMSGARGLGEQFF
TRBJ2-7,-,many,TRBV28,TGTGCCAGCAGTTATCAGGGCCGGAGCTCCTACGAGCAGTACTTC,CASSYQGRSSYEQYF
TRBJ2-5,-,many,TRBV20-1,TGCAGCGGGGAGGAGGGAGAGACCCAGTACTTC,CSGEEGETQYF
TRBJ1-1,-,few,TRBV5-1,TGCGCCAGCAGCACCTCTGATTTGAACACTGAAGCTTTCTTT,CASSTSDLNTEAFF
TRBJ1-3,-,-,TRBV29-1,TGCAGCGTTGGTGAGGGAGGTTTAAACACCATATATTTT,CSVGEGGLNTIYF
TRBJ1-1,-,-,TRBV6-5,TGTGCCAGCAGTTACCTCCAGATAAGGGGTAACACTGAAGCTTTCTTT,CASSYLQIRGNTEAFF
TRBJ1-1,-,many,TRBV12-3/TRBV12-4,TGTGCCAGCAGACAGAGCATGAACACTGAAGCTTTCTTT,CASRQSMNTEAFF
TRBJ1-1,-,-,TRBV5-6,TGTGCCAGCAGCTTGCAGAACGAGCTCCCTGAAGCTTTCTTT,CASSLQNELPEAFF
TRBJ1-1,-,many,TRBV7-8,TGTGCCAGCAGCTTTCGCCAGGGAATAGGAGCTTTCTTT,CASSFRQGIGAFF
TRBJ2-2,-,-,TRBV9,TGTGCCAGCAGCGTAGCCATCTTCACCGGGGAGCTGTTTTTT,CASSVAIFTGELFF
TRBJ2-3,-,many,TRBV20-1,TGCAGTGCCAATTACATTACGAGCACAGATACGCAGTATTTT,CSANYITSTDTQYF
TRBJ1-5,-,few,TRBV20-1,TGCAGTGCTATCTCGGACTCGGGGAATCAGCCCCAGCATTTT,CSAISDSGNQPQHF
TRBJ1-5,-,many,TRBV7-2,TGTGCCAGCAGTTTAGGAGGAGTTCAGCCCCAGCATTTT,CASSLGGVQPQHF
TRBJ2-3,-,many,TRBV11-2,TGTGCCAGCAGCTTAAATTTGGACTATTCAGATACGCAGTATTTT,CASSLNLDYSDTQYF
TRBJ2-5,-,-,TRBV20-1,TGCAGTGCTATTCCCGGCTGGGCAGAAGAGACCCAGTACTTC,CSAIPGWAEETQYF
TRBJ2-1,-,-,TRBV6-2/TRBV6-3,TGTGCCAGCAGAAACTCGGGGGGCGATGAGCAGTTCTTC,CASRNSGGDEQFF
TRBJ1-2,-,many,TRBV19,TGTGCCAGTAGTATTGGCGGGAGCGCGAAAGGCTACACCTTC,CASSIGGSAKGYTF
TRBJ1-2,-,many,TRBV12-3/TRBV12-4,TGTGCCAGCAGTTTGGACAGTCTCTATGGCTACACCTTC,CASSLDSLYGYTF
TRBJ2-3,TRBD2,many,TRBV20-1,TGCAGTGCTAGTCTGCGGGGAGGGCCAGATACGCAGTATTTT,CSASLRGGPDTQYF
TRBJ2-3,TRBD1,many,TRBV5-4,TGTGCCAGCAGTATCGGACAGGGACAAGATACGCAGTATTTT,CASSIGQGQDTQYF
TRBJ1-4,-,many,TRBV7-6,TGTGCCAGCAGCTTAGCCCCAGGCTCGGCGGGAGAAAAACTGTTTTTT,CASSLAPGSAGEKLFF
TRBJ2-1,TRBD1,many,TRBV12-3/TRBV12-4,TGTGCCAGCAGCCCCCCCGACAGGGCAACCCACAATGAGCAGTTCTTC,CASSPPDRATHNEQFF
TRBJ1-3,-,few,TRBV29-1,TGCAGCGGACTAGGACCCGCTGGAAACACCATATATTTT,CSGLGPAGNTIYF
TRBJ2-1,TRBD1,-,TRBV11-3,TGTGCCAGCAGCTACACCGGGACAGGGGACAATGAGCAGTTCTTC,CASSYTGTGDNEQFF
TRBJ2-2,TRBD1,many,TRBV19,TGTGCCAGTAGTATTACCCCCAGCGGGCAGGGGGCCGTCGGGGAGCTGTTTTTT,CASSITPSGQGAVGELFF
TRBJ2-1,TRBD2,many,TRBV7-2,TGTGCCAGCAGCTTAGTAATTTCTAGCGGGGTTTACAATGAGCAGTTCTTC,CASSLVISSGVYNEQFF
TRBJ1-5,TRBD1,few,TRBV28,TGTGCCAGTATCCCGGGACAGGCGATGAATCAGCCCCAGCATTTT,CASIPGQAMNQPQHF
TRBJ2-5,TRBD2,-,TRBV2,TGTGCCAGCAGTGCCCAGACTAGCGGGGCCTGGGAGACCCAGTACTTC,CASSAQTSGAWETQYF
TRBJ1-6,-,-,TRBV20-1,TGCAGTGCTAACCAGGGAAAGTCCTATAATTCACCCCTCCACTTT,CSANQGKSYNSPLHF
TRBJ2-1,TRBD1,many,TRBV5-4,TGTGCCAGCAGCTTCACAGGGGGCGGCCATGAGCAGTTCTTC,CASSFTGGGHEQFF
TRBJ2-7,-,-,TRBV6-2/TRBV6-3,TGTGCCAGCAGTTCCCAGCACGAGCAGTACTTC,CASSSQHEQYF
TRBJ1-2,-,many,TRBV5-4,TGTGCCAGCAGCTCTCGAGACTATGGCTACACCTTC,CASSSRDYGYTF